These T cell receptor beta chains were read from a single sample in a study of T cell responses to AZD1222 COVID-19 vaccine. The assay was immunoSEQ multiplex PCR, and TCRdb's table has in-frame clones only and misses some. The sample lists over 100,000 clones, 70% to 90% occurring once. The sample consisted of peripheral blood, taken on day 0 of AZD1222 vaccination. The receptors here all came from an adult in good health. Each CDR3 is given with its conserved first and last residue. Fields, in order: CDR3 protein, CDR3 DNA, clone size, V gene, J gene, D gene. A D gene is named only where the DNA matches it firmly. Only some rows state a clone size, as once, few, many or a class for expanded clones.

cdr3_aa: CASSPSLQTEAFF; cdr3_nt: TGTGCCAGCAGTCCCTCGCTTCAGACTGAAGCTTTCTTT; clone_size: NA; v_call: TRBV6-4; j_call: TRBJ1-1; d_call: NA
cdr3_aa: CASSQQGQLAKNIQYF; cdr3_nt: TGTGCCAGCTCACAACAGGGACAACTAGCCAAAAACATTCAGTACTTC; clone_size: NA; v_call: TRBV18; j_call: TRBJ2-4; d_call: NA
cdr3_aa: CSVETGVRSYTF; cdr3_nt: TGCAGCGTGGAAACAGGGGTTCGGAGCTACACCTTC; clone_size: NA; v_call: TRBV29-1; j_call: TRBJ1-2; d_call: TRBD1
cdr3_aa: CASSLAQGLYGYTF; cdr3_nt: TGTGCCAGCAGTTTAGCACAGGGCCTCTATGGCTACACCTTC; clone_size: NA; v_call: TRBV27; j_call: TRBJ1-2; d_call: NA
cdr3_aa: CASTQGSRAPASPLHF; cdr3_nt: TGTGCCAGCACACAGGGTTCCCGGGCCCCGGCTTCACCCCTCCACTTT; clone_size: NA; v_call: TRBV2; j_call: TRBJ1-6; d_call: NA
cdr3_aa: CASSYDYEQYF; cdr3_nt: TGTGCCAGCAGTTACGACTACGAGCAGTACTTC; clone_size: few; v_call: TRBV6-2/TRBV6-3; j_call: TRBJ2-7; d_call: NA
cdr3_aa: CASSSTGSSYNEQFF; cdr3_nt: TGTGCCAGCAGCTCGACAGGGAGCTCCTACAATGAGCAGTTCTTC; clone_size: NA; v_call: TRBV7-7; j_call: TRBJ2-1; d_call: TRBD1
cdr3_aa: CASSPTGGRAANEKLFF; cdr3_nt: TGTGCCAGCAGCCCGACAGGAGGGCGGGCGGCTAATGAAAAACTGTTTTTT; clone_size: few; v_call: TRBV27; j_call: TRBJ1-4; d_call: NA
cdr3_aa: CASSPGRAYYEQYF; cdr3_nt: TGTGCCAGCAGTCCAGGGAGGGCTTACTACGAGCAGTACTTC; clone_size: NA; v_call: TRBV6-2/TRBV6-3; j_call: TRBJ2-7; d_call: TRBD2
cdr3_aa: CASSPVGGTEAFF; cdr3_nt: TGTGCCAGCTCACCAGTCGGGGGCACTGAAGCTTTCTTT; clone_size: NA; v_call: TRBV18; j_call: TRBJ1-1; d_call: NA
cdr3_aa: CASTPGGAKNIQYF; cdr3_nt: TGTGCCAGCACCCCAGGGGGGGCGAAAAACATTCAGTACTTC; clone_size: NA; v_call: TRBV6-6; j_call: TRBJ2-4; d_call: NA
cdr3_aa: CASRDNDEQYF; cdr3_nt: TGTGCCAGCCGGGACAACGACGAGCAGTACTTC; clone_size: NA; v_call: TRBV12-3/TRBV12-4; j_call: TRBJ2-7; d_call: NA
cdr3_aa: CASSGQGLYGYTF; cdr3_nt: TGTGCCAGTAGCGGACAGGGTCTCTATGGCTACACCTTC; clone_size: NA; v_call: TRBV19; j_call: TRBJ1-2; d_call: TRBD1
cdr3_aa: CATLREGRGNQPQHF; cdr3_nt: TGTGCCACACTCCGGGAGGGGAGGGGCAATCAGCCCCAGCATTTT; clone_size: NA; v_call: TRBV28; j_call: TRBJ1-5; d_call: NA
cdr3_aa: CASLGASSTDTQYF; cdr3_nt: TGTGCCAGCTTAGGGGCCAGTAGCACAGATACGCAGTATTTT; clone_size: NA; v_call: TRBV7-2; j_call: TRBJ2-3; d_call: NA
cdr3_aa: CASSLDPPFTEAFF; cdr3_nt: TGTGCCAGCAGCTTAGACCCTCCTTTCACTGAAGCTTTCTTT; clone_size: few; v_call: TRBV7-3; j_call: TRBJ1-1; d_call: NA
cdr3_aa: CASKTGGAYNSPLHF; cdr3_nt: TGTGCCAGCAAGACAGGGGGAGCCTATAATTCACCCCTCCACTTT; clone_size: NA; v_call: TRBV5-4; j_call: TRBJ1-6; d_call: TRBD1
cdr3_aa: CASRTIQGTVGYTF; cdr3_nt: TGTGCCAGCAGGACTATACAGGGGACGGTTGGCTACACCTTC; clone_size: NA; v_call: TRBV28; j_call: TRBJ1-2; d_call: TRBD1
cdr3_aa: CASSPRDSNTGELFF; cdr3_nt: TGTGCCAGCAGCCCCCGGGACAGCAACACCGGGGAGCTGTTTTTT; clone_size: NA; v_call: TRBV7-9; j_call: TRBJ2-2; d_call: TRBD1
cdr3_aa: CASSQERGQGKETQYF; cdr3_nt: TGTGCCAGCAGCCAGGAACGGGGACAGGGGAAAGAGACCCAGTACTTC; clone_size: NA; v_call: TRBV3-1/TRBV3-2; j_call: TRBJ2-5; d_call: TRBD1
cdr3_aa: CASSQGRDRGPLGAFF; cdr3_nt: TGTGCCAGCAGCCAAGGCCGGGACAGGGGGCCCTTGGGAGCTTTCTTT; clone_size: NA; v_call: TRBV4-2; j_call: TRBJ1-1; d_call: TRBD1
cdr3_aa: CASSPGAEKLFF; cdr3_nt: TGTGCCAGCAGCCCCGGAGCTGAAAAACTGTTTTTT; clone_size: NA; v_call: TRBV7-2; j_call: TRBJ1-4; d_call: NA
cdr3_aa: CASSPARLYGYTF; cdr3_nt: TGTGCCAGCTCACCAGCACGGCTCTATGGCTACACCTTC; clone_size: NA; v_call: TRBV18; j_call: TRBJ1-2; d_call: NA
cdr3_aa: CASTSSPANEQFF; cdr3_nt: TGTGCCAGCACTAGCTCCCCGGCGAATGAGCAGTTCTTC; clone_size: NA; v_call: TRBV2; j_call: TRBJ2-1; d_call: NA
cdr3_aa: CASSFVQGGNTGELFF; cdr3_nt: TGTGCCAGCAGTTTCGTACAGGGGGGAAACACCGGGGAGCTGTTTTTT; clone_size: NA; v_call: TRBV28; j_call: TRBJ2-2; d_call: TRBD1
cdr3_aa: CASSSTGSGEKLFF; cdr3_nt: TGTGCCAGCAGCTCGACAGGGTCAGGAGAAAAACTGTTTTTT; clone_size: NA; v_call: TRBV5-8; j_call: TRBJ1-4; d_call: TRBD1
cdr3_aa: CASSLVRTGYGYTF; cdr3_nt: TGTGCCAGCAGCTTAGTGAGGACAGGCTATGGCTACACCTTC; clone_size: few; v_call: TRBV11-3; j_call: TRBJ1-2; d_call: TRBD1
cdr3_aa: CASSVATGHSYEQYF; cdr3_nt: TGTGCCAGCAGCGTAGCTACAGGTCATTCCTACGAGCAGTACTTC; clone_size: NA; v_call: TRBV9; j_call: TRBJ2-7; d_call: NA
cdr3_aa: CASQAGETGTQYF; cdr3_nt: TGTGCCAGCCAAGCAGGGGAGACGGGGACCCAGTACTTC; clone_size: NA; v_call: TRBV6-5; j_call: TRBJ2-5; d_call: NA
cdr3_aa: CASSPGGLQNIQYF; cdr3_nt: TGTGCCAGCAGCCCGGGAGGGTTACAAAACATTCAGTACTTC; clone_size: NA; v_call: TRBV5-8; j_call: TRBJ2-4; d_call: TRBD2
cdr3_aa: CASSHDRVYSNQPQHF; cdr3_nt: TGTGCCAGCAGCCATGACAGAGTCTATAGCAATCAGCCCCAGCATTTT; clone_size: NA; v_call: TRBV28; j_call: TRBJ1-5; d_call: NA
cdr3_aa: CASSRGHEQYF; cdr3_nt: TGTGCCAGCAGCCGTGGTCACGAGCAGTACTTC; clone_size: NA; v_call: TRBV3-1/TRBV3-2; j_call: TRBJ2-7; d_call: NA
cdr3_aa: CAISGDRVEGYTF; cdr3_nt: TGTGCCATCAGTGGGGACAGGGTAGAAGGCTACACCTTC; clone_size: few; v_call: TRBV10-3; j_call: TRBJ1-2; d_call: TRBD1
cdr3_aa: CASSFEGSSYNEQFF; cdr3_nt: TGTGCCAGCAGCTTTGAGGGGAGCTCCTACAATGAGCAGTTCTTC; clone_size: few; v_call: TRBV7-9; j_call: TRBJ2-1; d_call: NA
cdr3_aa: CASSAQGDTYSGYTF; cdr3_nt: TGTGCCAGCAGTGCCCAGGGAGACACCTACTCTGGCTACACCTTC; clone_size: once; v_call: TRBV6-4; j_call: TRBJ1-2; d_call: NA
cdr3_aa: CASSLDRGSDEQFF; cdr3_nt: TGTGCCAGCAGCCTAGACAGGGGAAGTGATGAGCAGTTCTTC; clone_size: NA; v_call: TRBV7-9; j_call: TRBJ2-1; d_call: TRBD1
cdr3_aa: CASKPRTGSPSHLAKNIQYF; cdr3_nt: TGTGCCAGCAAACCCCGGACAGGGTCGCCGTCACATCTAGCCAAAAACATTCAGTACTTC; clone_size: few; v_call: TRBV27; j_call: TRBJ2-4; d_call: TRBD1
cdr3_aa: CASSLDRDRGLNEQFF; cdr3_nt: TGCGCCAGCAGCTTGGACAGGGACAGGGGATTGAATGAGCAGTTCTTC; clone_size: NA; v_call: TRBV5-1; j_call: TRBJ2-1; d_call: TRBD1
cdr3_aa: CASRNLGDEQFF; cdr3_nt: TGTGCCAGCAGAAACCTAGGCGATGAGCAGTTCTTC; clone_size: NA; v_call: TRBV6-4; j_call: TRBJ2-1; d_call: NA
cdr3_aa: CAGQRGLGGTDTQYF; cdr3_nt: TGTGCCGGCCAAAGGGGACTAGGGGGCACAGATACGCAGTATTTT; clone_size: NA; v_call: TRBV2; j_call: TRBJ2-3; d_call: TRBD2
cdr3_aa: CASTEAGVQIYTGELFF; cdr3_nt: TGTGCCAGCACCGAAGCGGGGGTCCAAATCTACACCGGGGAGCTGTTTTTT; clone_size: NA; v_call: TRBV2; j_call: TRBJ2-2; d_call: TRBD2
cdr3_aa: CASSSPRRAGPVTYEQYF; cdr3_nt: TGTGCCAGCTCATCACCGAGGAGGGCAGGGCCCGTTACCTACGAGCAGTACTTC; clone_size: NA; v_call: TRBV18; j_call: TRBJ2-7; d_call: NA
cdr3_aa: CAWSSWAGEQFF; cdr3_nt: TGTGCCTGGTCTAGCTGGGCGGGTGAGCAGTTCTTC; clone_size: NA; v_call: TRBV30; j_call: TRBJ2-1; d_call: NA
cdr3_aa: CASSWSPTGELFF; cdr3_nt: TGTGCCAGCAGTTGGTCCCCAACCGGGGAGCTGTTTTTT; clone_size: NA; v_call: TRBV12-3/TRBV12-4; j_call: TRBJ2-2; d_call: NA
cdr3_aa: CASSLGPPYEQYF; cdr3_nt: TGTGCCAGCAGCCTCGGACCCCCCTACGAGCAGTACTTC; clone_size: NA; v_call: TRBV28; j_call: TRBJ2-7; d_call: NA
cdr3_aa: CASSIGGTAYEQYF; cdr3_nt: TGTGCCAGTAGTATAGGGGGGACAGCCTACGAGCAGTACTTC; clone_size: NA; v_call: TRBV19; j_call: TRBJ2-7; d_call: TRBD1
cdr3_aa: CASSHQRETQYF; cdr3_nt: TGTGCCAGCAGCCATCAGAGAGAGACCCAGTACTTC; clone_size: once; v_call: TRBV14; j_call: TRBJ2-5; d_call: NA
cdr3_aa: CASSQDPGRLNTGELFF; cdr3_nt: TGCGCCAGCAGCCAAGATCCTGGCAGGCTAAACACCGGGGAGCTGTTTTTT; clone_size: few; v_call: TRBV4-1; j_call: TRBJ2-2; d_call: NA
cdr3_aa: CASSPASGNTIYF; cdr3_nt: TGTGCCAGCAGCCCCGCCTCTGGAAACACCATATATTTT; clone_size: NA; v_call: TRBV9; j_call: TRBJ1-3; d_call: NA
cdr3_aa: CASSFRQSPYGYTF; cdr3_nt: TGTGCCAGCAGCTTTAGGCAGTCTCCCTATGGCTACACCTTC; clone_size: NA; v_call: TRBV7-8; j_call: TRBJ1-2; d_call: NA
cdr3_aa: CASGEQGGFEKLFF; cdr3_nt: TGTGCCAGCGGGGAACAGGGAGGGTTTGAAAAACTGTTTTTT; clone_size: once; v_call: TRBV2; j_call: TRBJ1-4; d_call: NA
cdr3_aa: CASRGGGNYGYTF; cdr3_nt: TGTGCCAGCAGGGGAGGGGGAAACTATGGCTACACCTTC; clone_size: NA; v_call: TRBV5-5; j_call: TRBJ1-2; d_call: NA
cdr3_aa: CASRLFPSSTDTQYF; cdr3_nt: TGTGCCAGCAGACTATTTCCATCTAGCACAGATACGCAGTATTTT; clone_size: NA; v_call: TRBV6-5; j_call: TRBJ2-3; d_call: NA